These 5 T cell receptor beta chains originate from one sample sequenced in a study of regulatory T cells in long-lasting Graves disease (dated by TCRdb to the early 2020s). The library was generated by multiplex PCR. The instrument given in TCRdb is Illumina HiSeq 4000. CDR3 regions were amplified by Arm-PCR with iRepertoire HTBI primers to construct TCR beta libraries. The raw public data were reprocessed by TCRdb itself: fastp quality trimming at Q25, MiXCR clonotype calling, in-frame beta chains only. Each entry merges the rows of one CDR3 protein and shows their most common DNA and genes. A total of under 450,000 distinct CDR3 sequences appear in this sample, 12% of them only once. The ten largest clonotypes hold approximately 17% of the sample. Reading the label with the study, this specimen's time point is: newly diagnosed GD, antithyroid drugs for less than 3 months. For both TCR sequencing and RNA sequencing, RNA was extracted from PBMCs in TRIzol.

These same records also appear under a second study, on T cells in Graves' hyperthyroidism and ophthalmopathy.

Sequenced material: peripheral blood mononuclear cells (PBMCs), taken at new diagnosis, from a patient treated with antithyroid drugs. Receptors were obtained from a young woman with Graves disease. Donor details come from another sample of the same person, matched by shared clones.

The chain carries TRBV12-3 or TRBV12-4 and TRBJ2-1, with TRBD2 identical over 9 bases. J gave up 4 bases and V 6 bases, and 10 bases lay outside the gene matches. The CDR3 is 16 amino acids. CDR3 sequence reads: CASSHRGGRDYNEQFF. The CDR3 DNA reads TGTGCCAGCAGCCACCGGGGCGGGAGGGATTACAATGAGCAGTTCTTC.

This clonotype came up a few times. The chain recombines TRBV12-3 or TRBV12-4 with TRBJ2-4, with D maybe TRBD1 (6 bases). V lost 6 bases to trimming and J lost 3 bases, with 12 bases between them. This CDR3 is built from 14 residues. The CDR3 region has the DNA TGTGCCAGCAGCCAAGGACAGAACAAAAACATTCAGTACTTC. Translating gives CASSQGQNKNIQYF.

Only one count was recorded for this clonotype. Given the absence of the conserved phenylalanine or tryptophan at the CDR3 end, a read error is likely. The chain is built from TRBV19 and TRBJ1-1; no firm D call. In germline, CDR1 is LNHDA, CDR2 SQIVND (reference sequence). CDR3 length: 13 residues. V was trimmed by 6 bases and J by 5 bases, leaving 13 bases between them. Here the CDR3 reads CASRNQSPTEAFS. CDR3 DNA sequence: TGTGCCAGTAGGAATCAGAGTCCGACTGAAGCTTTCTCT.

Many counts were recorded for this clonotype. This chain joins TRBV6-1 and TRBJ1-2; 12 bases map to TRBD1. V lost 6 bases and J lost 6; bases outside the gene matches: 8. The CDR3 totals 15 residues. Germline V gene data show CDR1 as MNHNS and CDR2 as SASEGT. The CDR3 nucleotides read TGTGCCAGCAGCTCCGGGACAGGGGGCTCGCATGGCTACACCTTC. Translated, it gives CASSSGTGGSHGYTF.

The rearrangement links TRBV7-2 to TRBJ2-1; tentative D call: TRBD2 (5 bases). Germline loops: CDR1 SGHTA, CDR2 FQGNSA. Deletions cut 6 bases from V and 3 bases from J, with 21 bases between. This CDR3 contains 17 residues. CDR3 sequence: CASRNSALLARYNEQFF. CDR3 sequence (DNA): TGTGCCAGCAGGAATTCGGCGTTGCTAGCCCGCTACAATGAGCAGTTCTTC.